This T cell receptor (beta chain) was sequenced in a study of blood T cell repertoires in COVID-19. The CDR3 loop spans 17 amino acids. Germline loops: CDR1 SGHAT, CDR2 FQNNGV. J lost 8 bases, V lost 3 bases, and 13 bases had no gene match. Per the study methods: Amplification of reference gene primers provided the estimated nucleated cell counts. Profiling relied on immunoSEQ multiplex PCR, and the TCRdb table lists in-frame clones only, not all of them. Clonal size and the V and J genes are those of that table, whereas D and trimming came from the DNA. Of 25,000 to 35,000 clones detected, roughly 89% appear once; the ten largest clones hold under 2%.

The gene calls are TRBV11-2 and TRBJ2-2; TRBD1 matches 9 bases. This TCR was recovered from a man in his fifties or sixties with active COVID-19. Sequenced: peripheral blood. The CDR3 sequence is CASSFPWDRAKAGELFF. CDR3 nucleotides: TGTGCCAGCAGCTTCCCCTGGGACAGGGCCAAGGCGGGGGAGCTGTTTTTT.